This is a list of T cell receptor beta chains from one sample in a study of cytomegalovirus exposure and HLA in healthy donors. TCRdb's copy holds only in-frame clones and misses some; the assay was immunoSEQ multiplex PCR. The sample yields 99,000 or so clones, over 9% seen once. The sample taken for sequencing was PBMCs. The receptors here all came from a man aged 40-49 years in good health and CMV-seropositive. Both conserved end residues are part of each CDR3. The D gene is left open where the match is weak. Clone sizes are given selectively: once, few, many, or a class where the clone is expanded.

d_call	v_call	j_call	clone_size	cdr3_nt	cdr3_aa
TRBD1	TRBV27	TRBJ2-1	few	TGTGCCAGCAGTTTATCAGGGGGCTACTCCTACAATGAGCAGTTCTTC	CASSLSGGYSYNEQFF
NA	TRBV27	TRBJ2-7	NA	TGTGCCAGCTCCTTGACAGGGGAGGGCGAGCAGTACTTC	CASSLTGEGEQYF
TRBD2	TRBV20-1	TRBJ2-7	NA	TGCAGTGCTCGACTAGCCAGGGAGCAGTACTTC	CSARLAREQYF
NA	TRBV28	TRBJ1-1	few	TGTGCCAGCACCCCCGTGGGGAGCACTGAAGCTTTCTTT	CASTPVGSTEAFF
NA	TRBV9	TRBJ2-1	NA	TGTGCCAGCAGCGTCGAAACGGGGAATTACAATGAGCAGTTCTTC	CASSVETGNYNEQFF
TRBD2	TRBV5-1	TRBJ2-5	NA	TGCGCCAGCAGCGCCGGGACTAGCGGCCAAGAGACCCAGTACTTC	CASSAGTSGQETQYF
NA	TRBV5-1	TRBJ2-5	few	TGCGCCAGCAGCTTGGAGGACTATAGAGAGACCCAGTACTTC	CASSLEDYRETQYF
NA	TRBV2	TRBJ1-5	NA	TGTGCCAGTCATCGGGATGGTAACAATCAGCCCCAGCATTTT	CASHRDGNNQPQHF
TRBD1	TRBV27	TRBJ2-1	few	TGTGCCAGCAGTTTGCTAGGACAGGGTCTTAATGAGCAGTTCTTC	CASSLLGQGLNEQFF
NA	TRBV6-1	TRBJ2-5	NA	TGTGCCAGCAGTGGGAGACAGTACCAAGAGACCCAGTACTTC	CASSGRQYQETQYF
NA	TRBV2	TRBJ1-5	NA	TGTGCCAGCAGTGGTCGGACTACGGTGGATCAGCCCCAGCATTTT	CASSGRTTVDQPQHF
NA	TRBV6-5	TRBJ1-4	few	TGTGCCAGCAGGGGGGCCTGGTCCCTTGAGAAACTGTTTTTT	CASRGAWSLEKLFF
TRBD2	TRBV5-1	TRBJ2-1	few	TGCGCCAGCAGCTTGGGGGGGGGAGGCCACAATGAGCAGTTCTTC	CASSLGGGGHNEQFF
NA	TRBV9	TRBJ1-6	few	TGTGCCAGCAGCGTTAGGCCGTCGGAGGGCACACCCCTCCACTTT	CASSVRPSEGTPLHF
TRBD2	TRBV7-3	TRBJ2-7	few	TGTGCCAGCAGCCCCCTGGCTAGCGGGAGTGGAGAGCAGTACTTC	CASSPLASGSGEQYF
NA	TRBV20-1	TRBJ2-1	few	TGCAGTGCTAGGCCCGATCGGGAGCAGTTCTTC	CSARPDREQFF
NA	TRBV6-5	TRBJ1-4	few	TGTGCCAGCAGCGCAGGGATTGCAACTAATGAAAAACTGTTTTTT	CASSAGIATNEKLFF
TRBD2	TRBV4-1	TRBJ2-3	few	TGCGCCAGCAGCTTAAGAGGGGGCGGGAGGGGACCTAGCACAGATACGCAGTATTTT	CASSLRGGGRGPSTDTQYF
NA	TRBV7-8	TRBJ2-6	NA	TGTGCCAGCAGCCATCGCAGGATCGCTGGGGCCAACGTCCTGACTTTC	CASSHRRIAGANVLTF
TRBD2	TRBV19	TRBJ2-5	NA	TGTGCCAGTAGTATAGTTCTAGCGGGATTAGAGACCCAGTACTTC	CASSIVLAGLETQYF
TRBD1	TRBV10-3	TRBJ2-7	NA	TGTGCCATCAGTCCGGGACAGGGCTCCTACGAGCAGTACTTC	CAISPGQGSYEQYF
NA	TRBV7-9	TRBJ2-3	NA	TGTGCCAGCAAGTTGGTCGGGGACACAGGCACAGATACGCAGTATTTT	CASKLVGDTGTDTQYF
TRBD1	TRBV28	TRBJ2-7	NA	TGTGCCAGCAGTAGCGGACAGGGTTACGAGCAGTACTTC	CASSSGQGYEQYF
NA	TRBV5-1	TRBJ2-7	few	TGCGCCAGCAGCTTGGGTGGCAGGGGTGACGAGCAGTACTTC	CASSLGGRGDEQYF
NA	TRBV2	TRBJ1-5	NA	TGTGCCAGCACATACCAGTTTAGCAATCAGCCCCAGCATTTT	CASTYQFSNQPQHF
NA	TRBV21-1	TRBJ1-5	NA	TGTGCCAGCAGCAAAGTAGGAGGGGATCAGCCCCAGCATTTT	CASSKVGGDQPQHF
TRBD1	TRBV28	TRBJ2-7	few	TGTGCCAGTAGACAGGGGACAGGCCTCTACGAGCAGTACTTC	CASRQGTGLYEQYF
NA	TRBV9	TRBJ1-4	NA	TGTGCCAGCAGCGTAGAAGGGGGTAGAAGCGAAAAACTGTTTTTT	CASSVEGGRSEKLFF
NA	TRBV28	TRBJ2-1	few	TGTGCCAGCAGTTTATCTCCGACAATTTACAATGAGCAGTTCTTC	CASSLSPTIYNEQFF
TRBD2	TRBV7-3	TRBJ2-2	few	TGTGCCAGCAGCCCTACCGGGACTAGCGGGTTTAACACCGGGGAGCTGTTTTTT	CASSPTGTSGFNTGELFF
NA	TRBV4-2	TRBJ1-3	NA	TGTGCCAGCAGCCAAGATACTCAGGACATCTTCTCTGGAAACACCATATATTTT	CASSQDTQDIFSGNTIYF
TRBD2	TRBV5-1	TRBJ2-5	NA	TGCGCCAGCAGCTTGGCCAGGGCTAGCGGGATAGGGGACCAGTACTTC	CASSLARASGIGDQYF
NA	TRBV7-9	TRBJ2-2	NA	TGTGCCAGCCGGGAGACTTCGAACACCGGGGAGCTGTTTTTT	CASRETSNTGELFF
NA	TRBV6-1	TRBJ2-3	NA	TGTGCCAGCCTTAAAGACTCAGATAAAAATAAGCAGTATTTT	CASLKDSDKNKQYF
NA	TRBV5-1	TRBJ2-2	few	TGCGCCAGCAGCTTGACAGGGCGGACCGGGGAGCTGTTTTTT	CASSLTGRTGELFF
TRBD1	TRBV2	TRBJ1-2	NA	TGTGCCAGCGGGGAGCAGGGGGCATATGGCTACACCTTC	CASGEQGAYGYTF
TRBD1	TRBV19	TRBJ2-3	few	TGTGCCAGTAGTATCTGGACAGGACTCACAGATACGCAGTATTTT	CASSIWTGLTDTQYF
TRBD1	TRBV7-2	TRBJ1-5	NA	TGTGCCAGCAGCACGACAGGGGGTCGGCAGCCCCAGCATTTT	CASSTTGGRQPQHF
NA	TRBV6-6	TRBJ1-6	once	TGTGCCAGCAGTTATTCCCAGGGTTATAATTCACCCCTCCACTTT	CASSYSQGYNSPLHF
TRBD1	TRBV6-5	TRBJ1-4	NA	TGTGCCAGCAGCAAGGACAGGCTGAACGAAAAACTGTTTTTT	CASSKDRLNEKLFF
TRBD2	TRBV28	TRBJ2-7	few	TGTGCCAGCAGTTTATGGGGGGGACTAGCGGGACTACACGAGCAGTACTTC	CASSLWGGLAGLHEQYF
NA	TRBV5-8	TRBJ2-3	NA	TGTGCCAGCAGCTTTTTCAAAACTAGCACAGATACGCAGTATTTT	CASSFFKTSTDTQYF
TRBD2	TRBV7-9	TRBJ2-7	few	TGTGCCAGCAGCCCAGGGAGGGGAACCTACGAGCAGTACTTC	CASSPGRGTYEQYF
TRBD1	TRBV7-8	TRBJ2-5	NA	TGTGCCAGCAGCTTAGTAACAGGGGGCGCCGAGACCCAGTACTTC	CASSLVTGGAETQYF
NA	TRBV6-1	TRBJ1-1	NA	TGTGCCAGCAAGCAGGGTGGAAGAGCTGAAGCTTTCTTT	CASKQGGRAEAFF
NA	TRBV4-2	TRBJ1-5	few	TGTGCCAGCAGCCAAGTCGCTGCGGGTAATCAGCCCCAGCATTTT	CASSQVAAGNQPQHF
NA	TRBV7-2	TRBJ2-1	few	TGTGCCAGCAGCTTAGGGGCGGAGGCAGCCGGCTACAATGAGCAGTTCTTC	CASSLGAEAAGYNEQFF
TRBD1	TRBV5-6	TRBJ2-3	few	TGTGCCAGCAGCGCAGCCGGGACAGGAGGGAAAGATACGCAGTATTTT	CASSAAGTGGKDTQYF
TRBD1	TRBV5-4	TRBJ1-6	NA	TGTGCCAGCAGCTTGCCCGGGACAGGTAGTTCACCCCTCCACTTT	CASSLPGTGSSPLHF
TRBD1	TRBV18	TRBJ2-1	NA	TGTGCCAGCTCACTAGCCAGGGGGAGCTCCTACAATGAGCAGTTCTTC	CASSLARGSSYNEQFF
NA	TRBV19	TRBJ2-5	few	TGTGCCAGTAGCGAAACCCAGGGTGGAGAGACCCAGTACTTC	CASSETQGGETQYF
TRBD2	TRBV5-1	TRBJ2-1	many	TGCGCCAGCAGCGAACAAGCAGCGGGAAACTCCTACAATGAGCAGTTCTTC	CASSEQAAGNSYNEQFF
NA	TRBV15	TRBJ2-2	few	TGTGCCACCAGCAGAGATTTCGCGGCGAACACCGGGGAGCTGTTTTTT	CATSRDFAANTGELFF
NA	TRBV10-3	TRBJ2-7	NA	TGTGCCATCAGTCCCTCCGGGAGAGGTAACGAGCAGTACTTC	CAISPSGRGNEQYF